These T cell receptor beta chains were read from a single sample in a study of shared clonotypes between healthy human individuals. Only in-frame clones appear in the TCRdb table, and some are missing; sequencing was by immunoSEQ multiplex PCR. The sample lists under 850,000 clones, approximately 92% occurring once. The sequencing input was naive CD8+ T cells sorted from blood. The receptors here all came from a man aged 30 to 39 in good health. Both conserved end residues are part of each CDR3. Each record gives: clone size, J gene, D gene, V gene, CDR3 DNA, CDR3 protein. D genes are given only for firm matches. Rows give clone size only sometimes, using once, few, many, or a class for an expanded clone.

abundance: -; j_gene: TRBJ1-2; d_gene: -; v_gene: TRBV4-3; CDR3nt: TGCGCCAGCAGCCAAGATTTGCACCCATCTCTCCGTGCGGGCTACACCTTC; CDR3aa: CASSQDLHPSLRAGYTF
abundance: -; j_gene: TRBJ2-2; d_gene: TRBD1; v_gene: TRBV7-9; CDR3nt: TGTGCCAGCAGCAAAGACAGGGCTGCGAACACCGGGGAGCTGTTTTTT; CDR3aa: CASSKDRAANTGELFF
abundance: -; j_gene: TRBJ1-1; d_gene: -; v_gene: TRBV10-1; CDR3nt: TGCGCCAGCAGTGGAGGCACTGAAGCTTTCTTT; CDR3aa: CASSGGTEAFF
abundance: -; j_gene: TRBJ1-1; d_gene: -; v_gene: TRBV11-2; CDR3nt: TGTGCCAGCAGCGCCTGGGGGAGAGCTTTCTTT; CDR3aa: CASSAWGRAFF
abundance: -; j_gene: TRBJ1-1; d_gene: TRBD1; v_gene: TRBV6-1; CDR3nt: TGTGCCAGCAGTAAGGGACAGGGCCACAGCCATGGAGCTTTCTTT; CDR3aa: CASSKGQGHSHGAFF
abundance: -; j_gene: TRBJ1-2; d_gene: -; v_gene: TRBV7-9; CDR3nt: TGTGCCAGCAGCCAGACAGACAAGAACTATGGCTACACCTTC; CDR3aa: CASSQTDKNYGYTF
abundance: -; j_gene: TRBJ2-7; d_gene: -; v_gene: TRBV10-2; CDR3nt: TGCGCCAGCAGTGCCGCGGGGACCGAGCAGTACTTC; CDR3aa: CASSAAGTEQYF
abundance: once; j_gene: TRBJ2-7; d_gene: -; v_gene: TRBV19; CDR3nt: TGTGCCAGTAGTTTCGGACTCAGCAACGAGCAGTACTTC; CDR3aa: CASSFGLSNEQYF
abundance: -; j_gene: TRBJ2-3; d_gene: TRBD1; v_gene: TRBV7-3; CDR3nt: TGTGCCAGCAGCTTAACAGGACAGGGACTCACAGATACGCAGTATTTT; CDR3aa: CASSLTGQGLTDTQYF
abundance: few; j_gene: TRBJ2-2; d_gene: -; v_gene: TRBV7-9; CDR3nt: TGTGCCAGCGGTACAGGGATCACCGGGGAGCTGTTTTTT; CDR3aa: CASGTGITGELFF
abundance: -; j_gene: TRBJ2-5; d_gene: -; v_gene: TRBV10-1; CDR3nt: TGCGCCAGCAGCCGAACAGGGAGTGTGCCCCAGTACTTC; CDR3aa: CASSRTGSVPQYF
abundance: -; j_gene: TRBJ2-7; d_gene: -; v_gene: TRBV5-1; CDR3nt: TGCGCCAGCAGCTCCCAAGACAGGTACGAGCAGTACTTC; CDR3aa: CASSSQDRYEQYF
abundance: -; j_gene: TRBJ2-3; d_gene: TRBD2; v_gene: TRBV10-2; CDR3nt: TGCGCCGCGTTAGCGGGTGAAGGAGATACGCAGTATTTT; CDR3aa: CAALAGEGDTQYF
abundance: -; j_gene: TRBJ2-2; d_gene: TRBD2; v_gene: TRBV6-5; CDR3nt: TGTGCCAGCACCCTACAGGCTAGCGGGACCGGGGAGCTGTTTTTT; CDR3aa: CASTLQASGTGELFF
abundance: -; j_gene: TRBJ2-1; d_gene: -; v_gene: TRBV29-1; CDR3nt: TGCAGCGCCCGTTTTGGGGGTGGGCAGTTCTTC; CDR3aa: CSARFGGGQFF
abundance: -; j_gene: TRBJ2-1; d_gene: -; v_gene: TRBV9; CDR3nt: TGTGCCAGCAGCGTTATAGCGCTGAGCTCCTACAATGAGCAGTTCTTC; CDR3aa: CASSVIALSSYNEQFF
abundance: once; j_gene: TRBJ2-1; d_gene: -; v_gene: TRBV27; CDR3nt: TGTGCCAGCAGTTTTGGCAGGCACGAGAATGAGCAGTTCTTC; CDR3aa: CASSFGRHENEQFF
abundance: -; j_gene: TRBJ2-5; d_gene: TRBD2; v_gene: TRBV5-1; CDR3nt: TGCGCCAGCAGCCCAAAGACTAGCGGGAGTTTCGAGACCCAGTACTTC; CDR3aa: CASSPKTSGSFETQYF
abundance: -; j_gene: TRBJ2-5; d_gene: TRBD2; v_gene: TRBV5-4; CDR3nt: TGTGCCAGCAGCTCTTCTAGCGGCCAACAAGAGACCCAGTACTTC; CDR3aa: CASSSSSGQQETQYF
abundance: -; j_gene: TRBJ2-5; d_gene: -; v_gene: TRBV7-7; CDR3nt: TGTGCTAGCAGCTTTCAGGGTTGGGAGACCCAGTACTTC; CDR3aa: CASSFQGWETQYF
abundance: -; j_gene: TRBJ2-7; d_gene: -; v_gene: TRBV2; CDR3nt: TGTGCCAGCAAAGACAAAATAGATGAAAACGAGCAGTACTTC; CDR3aa: CASKDKIDENEQYF
abundance: once; j_gene: TRBJ2-7; d_gene: -; v_gene: TRBV29-1; CDR3nt: TGCAGCGTTGTATCGGAAGGGAAGGGCGAGCAGTACTTC; CDR3aa: CSVVSEGKGEQYF
abundance: -; j_gene: TRBJ1-1; d_gene: -; v_gene: TRBV4-2; CDR3nt: TGTGCCAGCAGCATTAGTCCGGGGCTCTTTATGAACACTGAAGCTTTCTTT; CDR3aa: CASSISPGLFMNTEAFF
abundance: -; j_gene: TRBJ2-1; d_gene: TRBD1; v_gene: TRBV29-1; CDR3nt: TGCAGCGTTGAAGCCCCGGGACAGGAGGTCTATGAGCAGTTCTTC; CDR3aa: CSVEAPGQEVYEQFF
abundance: -; j_gene: TRBJ2-3; d_gene: -; v_gene: TRBV11-2; CDR3nt: TGTGCCAGCAGCTTAGAGTCTGCTAGCACAGATACGCAGTATTTT; CDR3aa: CASSLESASTDTQYF
abundance: once; j_gene: TRBJ2-2; d_gene: -; v_gene: TRBV7-6; CDR3nt: TGTGCCAGCAGCGCCTACTCGACCACCGGGGAGCTGTTTTTT; CDR3aa: CASSAYSTTGELFF
abundance: once; j_gene: TRBJ1-1; d_gene: -; v_gene: TRBV27; CDR3nt: TGTGCCAGCGGGGGGGGGAGTCTTTCTGAAGCTTTCTTT; CDR3aa: CASGGGSLSEAFF
abundance: -; j_gene: TRBJ2-5; d_gene: -; v_gene: TRBV4-1; CDR3nt: TGCGCCAGCAGCCAAGATAGCACGTATGGGGAAGAGACCCAGTACTTC; CDR3aa: CASSQDSTYGEETQYF
abundance: once; j_gene: TRBJ2-3; d_gene: -; v_gene: TRBV25-1; CDR3nt: TGTGCCAGCTCCGACTACACTATCGAGTATTTT; CDR3aa: CASSDYTIEYF
abundance: -; j_gene: TRBJ1-4; d_gene: -; v_gene: TRBV14; CDR3nt: TGTGCCAGCAGCCACACAGACCTTAATGAAAAACTGTTTTTT; CDR3aa: CASSHTDLNEKLFF
abundance: -; j_gene: TRBJ1-1; d_gene: -; v_gene: TRBV6-1; CDR3nt: TGTGCCAGCAGTGAATTCGGGCTGTCAAACACTGAAGCTTTCTTT; CDR3aa: CASSEFGLSNTEAFF
abundance: -; j_gene: TRBJ2-1; d_gene: -; v_gene: TRBV7-9; CDR3nt: TGTGCCAGCAGCTCACCTCTAGCGAAGACATACAATGAGCAGTTCTTC; CDR3aa: CASSSPLAKTYNEQFF
abundance: -; j_gene: TRBJ2-3; d_gene: TRBD2; v_gene: TRBV7-6; CDR3nt: TGTGCCAGCAGCTTAGCGTCCAGCGGGAGGGGTATAGATACGCAGTATTTT; CDR3aa: CASSLASSGRGIDTQYF
abundance: -; j_gene: TRBJ1-2; d_gene: -; v_gene: TRBV14; CDR3nt: TGTGCCAGCAGCCAAGTCCGGGGAGGGGATGGCTACACCTTC; CDR3aa: CASSQVRGGDGYTF
abundance: -; j_gene: TRBJ1-1; d_gene: -; v_gene: TRBV7-9; CDR3nt: TGTGCCAGCAGCCCGGGTGGACTCTGGGCTTTCTTT; CDR3aa: CASSPGGLWAFF
abundance: -; j_gene: TRBJ2-5; d_gene: TRBD1; v_gene: TRBV5-6; CDR3nt: TGTGCCAGCAGCTGGACAGGTGAGGGAGAGACCCAGTACTTC; CDR3aa: CASSWTGEGETQYF
abundance: once; j_gene: TRBJ2-7; d_gene: TRBD2; v_gene: TRBV9; CDR3nt: TGTGCCAGCAGCACGGGACTAGCCCCTTCCGACGAGCAGTACTTC; CDR3aa: CASSTGLAPSDEQYF
abundance: -; j_gene: TRBJ2-1; d_gene: -; v_gene: TRBV28; CDR3nt: TGTGCCAGCAGTTTTGGCGACCAGAGCTCCTACAATGAGCAGTTCTTC; CDR3aa: CASSFGDQSSYNEQFF
abundance: few; j_gene: TRBJ1-2; d_gene: -; v_gene: TRBV7-9; CDR3nt: TGTGCCAGCACCGATGACAGTCCGCTTGGCTACACCTTC; CDR3aa: CASTDDSPLGYTF
abundance: few; j_gene: TRBJ1-1; d_gene: -; v_gene: TRBV6-1; CDR3nt: TGTGCCAGCAGTGATTTCCTTAAAGCTTTCTTT; CDR3aa: CASSDFLKAFF
abundance: -; j_gene: TRBJ2-2; d_gene: TRBD2; v_gene: TRBV19; CDR3nt: TGTGCCAGTAGTATAGAGGACCTCGGGGAGGGGAAAGAGTCGAACACCGGGGAGCTGTTTTTT; CDR3aa: CASSIEDLGEGKESNTGELFF
abundance: -; j_gene: TRBJ1-3; d_gene: -; v_gene: TRBV9; CDR3nt: TGTGCCAGCAGCGCAAGTGGATTCTCTGGAAACACCATATATTTT; CDR3aa: CASSASGFSGNTIYF
abundance: -; j_gene: TRBJ2-7; d_gene: -; v_gene: TRBV4-1; CDR3nt: TGCGCCAGCAGCCAATCACCCGGGGCCTCCTACGAGCAGTACTTC; CDR3aa: CASSQSPGASYEQYF
abundance: -; j_gene: TRBJ2-1; d_gene: TRBD2; v_gene: TRBV29-1; CDR3nt: TGCAGCGTGGCTAGCGGTCGAAATGAGCAGTTCTTC; CDR3aa: CSVASGRNEQFF
abundance: -; j_gene: TRBJ2-7; d_gene: TRBD1; v_gene: TRBV28; CDR3nt: TGTGCCAGCAGTCCCGGGACAGGACCTTACGAGCAGTACTTC; CDR3aa: CASSPGTGPYEQYF
abundance: -; j_gene: TRBJ1-3; d_gene: -; v_gene: TRBV14; CDR3nt: TGTGCCAGCAGCCAGGGTCGGGTGATCTCTGGAAACACCATATATTTT; CDR3aa: CASSQGRVISGNTIYF
abundance: -; j_gene: TRBJ2-1; d_gene: -; v_gene: TRBV25-1; CDR3nt: TGTGCCAGCAGTGAGGCGGGGTTCTCCTACAATGAGCAGTTCTTC; CDR3aa: CASSEAGFSYNEQFF
abundance: -; j_gene: TRBJ2-1; d_gene: TRBD2; v_gene: TRBV14; CDR3nt: TGTGCCAGCAGCCAAGAACTTCCTAGCGGGAGAGGTAATGAGCAGTTCTTC; CDR3aa: CASSQELPSGRGNEQFF
abundance: -; j_gene: TRBJ2-3; d_gene: TRBD2; v_gene: TRBV5-4; CDR3nt: TGTGCCAGCAGCTTAAGCGGGAGGGTCACAGATACGCAGTATTTT; CDR3aa: CASSLSGRVTDTQYF
abundance: many; j_gene: TRBJ2-1; d_gene: -; v_gene: TRBV4-3; CDR3nt: TGCGCCAGCAGCCAAGATCTGGGAACTCTTTATCAGTTCTTC; CDR3aa: CASSQDLGTLYQFF
abundance: -; j_gene: TRBJ2-5; d_gene: -; v_gene: TRBV5-1; CDR3nt: TGCGCCAGCAGTATGGCCGACAGCCACTTTTGGGAGACCCAGTACTTC; CDR3aa: CASSMADSHFWETQYF
abundance: -; j_gene: TRBJ2-1; d_gene: -; v_gene: TRBV5-1; CDR3nt: TGCGCCAGCAGAAAGGCGCCGGAAGGGCAGTTCTTC; CDR3aa: CASRKAPEGQFF
abundance: -; j_gene: TRBJ2-7; d_gene: -; v_gene: TRBV27; CDR3nt: TGTGCCAGCAGCTGGGCCCACTCCTACGAGCAGTACTTC; CDR3aa: CASSWAHSYEQYF
abundance: -; j_gene: TRBJ2-2; d_gene: TRBD2; v_gene: TRBV7-9; CDR3nt: TGTGCCAGCAGCCGGGGACTAGCCGGAGCGGGTACCGGGGAGCTGTTTTTT; CDR3aa: CASSRGLAGAGTGELFF